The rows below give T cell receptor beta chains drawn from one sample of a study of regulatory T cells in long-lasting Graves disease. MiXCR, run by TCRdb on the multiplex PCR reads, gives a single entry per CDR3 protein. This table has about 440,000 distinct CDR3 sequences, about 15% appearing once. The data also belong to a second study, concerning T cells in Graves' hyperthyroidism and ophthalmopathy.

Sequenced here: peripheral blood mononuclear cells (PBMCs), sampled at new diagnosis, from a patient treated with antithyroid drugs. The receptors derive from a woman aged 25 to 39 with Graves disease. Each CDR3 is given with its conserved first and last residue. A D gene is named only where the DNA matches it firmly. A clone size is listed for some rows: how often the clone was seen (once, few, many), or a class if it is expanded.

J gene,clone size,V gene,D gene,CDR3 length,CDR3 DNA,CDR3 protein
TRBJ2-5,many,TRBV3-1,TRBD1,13,TGTGCCAGCGTAAGACAGGGACAAGAGACCCAGTACTTC,CASVRQGQETQYF
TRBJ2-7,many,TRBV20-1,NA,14,TGCAGTGCTAGCGGGGTCCGGAGCTCCTACGAGCAGTACTTC,CSASGVRSSYEQYF
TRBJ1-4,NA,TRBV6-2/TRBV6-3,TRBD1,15,TGTGCCAGCAGTTACTCGCGACAGGGCTCTGAAAAACTGTTTTTT,CASSYSRQGSEKLFF
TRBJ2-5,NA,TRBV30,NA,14,TGTGCCTGGACTCGATTGGGGATTCAAGAGACCCAGTACTTC,CAWTRLGIQETQYF
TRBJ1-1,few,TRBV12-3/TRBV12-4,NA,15,TGTGCCAGCAGTTTCGGGGTCGGGATGAACACTGAAGCTTTCTTT,CASSFGVGMNTEAFF
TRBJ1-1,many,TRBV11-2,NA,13,TGTGCCAGCAGCCTACAGGGACCCACTGAAGCTTTCTTT,CASSLQGPTEAFF
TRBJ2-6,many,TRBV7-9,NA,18,TGTGCCAGCAGCTTGGGTCTCTTTCGTCTCGCTGGGGCCAACGTCCTGACTTTC,CASSLGLFRLAGANVLTF
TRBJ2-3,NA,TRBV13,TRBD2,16,TGTGCCAGCAGCTTTCCGGGACTAGCTCAAGGAGATACGCAGTATTTT,CASSFPGLAQGDTQYF
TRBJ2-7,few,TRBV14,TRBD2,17,TGTGCCAGCAGCCAAGATAAGGGACTAGCGGGGGCTGACGAGCAGTACTTC,CASSQDKGLAGADEQYF
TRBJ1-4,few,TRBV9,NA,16,TGTGCCAGCAGCGTAGGTGGGACCCCAACTAATGAAAAACTGTTTTTT,CASSVGGTPTNEKLFF
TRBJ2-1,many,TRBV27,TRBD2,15,TGTGCCAGCAGTTCCCCGGGACTAGGGTACAATGAGCAGTTCTTC,CASSSPGLGYNEQFF